The 2 T cell receptor beta chains given below trace back to one sample, sequenced in a study of response to subunit inactivated influenza vaccine. In TCRdb, the RT-PCR reads were re-called with MiXCR into one record per CDR3 protein. This repertoire shows about 620,000 distinct CDR3 sequences, 12% found once; its top ten account for 10%. The starting material was PBMCs from blood, obtained on the day of vaccination. Source of these receptors: a man aged 50 or older who received an inactivated influenza vaccine.

This clonotype was seen a few times. The chain combines TRBV12-3 or TRBV12-4 with TRBJ1-5; TRBD1 aligns across 11 bases. V gave up 4 bases and J gave up 7 bases; unmatched junction bases: 3. CDR3 length equals 14 residues. CDR3 nucleotides: TGTGCCAGCAGTTCCTGGGACAGGGGGCAGCCCCAGCATTTT. Encoded protein: CASSSWDRGQPQHF.

This chain uses TRBV5-1 with TRBJ2-2; D possibly corresponds to TRBD1 (5 bases). Trimming removed 7 bases at V and 4 bases at J, with 14 bases between. Per germline, CDR1 SGHRS and CDR2 YFSETQ. The CDR3 sequence is 14 residues long. In DNA form, the CDR3 reads TGCGCCAGCTTCTGGGGCCCCAGCACCGGGGAGCTGTTTTTT. It codes for CASFWGPSTGELFF. Using reference TRBV5-1 and TRBJ2-2 for the parts outside the CDR3, the full variable domain is KAGVTQTPRYLIKTRGQQVTLSCSPISGHRSVSWYQQTPGQGLQFLFEYFSETQRNKGNFPGRFSGRQFSNSRSEMNVSTLELGDSALYLCASFWGPSTGELFFGEGSRLTVL.